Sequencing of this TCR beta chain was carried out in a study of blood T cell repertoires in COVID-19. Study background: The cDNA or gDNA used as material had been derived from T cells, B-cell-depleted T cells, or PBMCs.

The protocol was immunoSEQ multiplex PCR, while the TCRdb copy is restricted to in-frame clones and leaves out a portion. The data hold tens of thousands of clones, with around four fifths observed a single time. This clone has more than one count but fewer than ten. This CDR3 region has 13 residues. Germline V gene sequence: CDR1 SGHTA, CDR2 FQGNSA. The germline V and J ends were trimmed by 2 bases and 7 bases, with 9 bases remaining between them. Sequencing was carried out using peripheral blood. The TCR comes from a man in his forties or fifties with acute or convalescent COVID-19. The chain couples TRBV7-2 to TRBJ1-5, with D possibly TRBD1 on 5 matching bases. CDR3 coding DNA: TGTGCCAGCAGCTTAAGCGGGGGGCAGCCCCAGCATTTT. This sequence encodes CASSLSGGQPQHF.